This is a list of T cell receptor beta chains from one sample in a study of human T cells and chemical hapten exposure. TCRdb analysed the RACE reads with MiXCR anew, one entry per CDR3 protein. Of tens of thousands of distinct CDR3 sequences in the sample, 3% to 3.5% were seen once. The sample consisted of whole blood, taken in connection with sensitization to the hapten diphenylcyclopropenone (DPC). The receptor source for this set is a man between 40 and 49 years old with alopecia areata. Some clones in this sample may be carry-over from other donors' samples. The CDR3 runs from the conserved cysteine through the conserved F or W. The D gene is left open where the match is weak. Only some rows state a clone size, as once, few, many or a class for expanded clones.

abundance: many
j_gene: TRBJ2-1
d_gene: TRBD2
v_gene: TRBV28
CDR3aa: CASSLGTSNNEQFF
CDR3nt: TGTGCCAGCAGTTTAGGGACTAGCAACAATGAGCAGTTCTTC

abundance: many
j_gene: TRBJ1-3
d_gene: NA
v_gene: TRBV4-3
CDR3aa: CASSQEVGREGNTIYF
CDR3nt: TGCGCCAGCAGCCAAGAGGTGGGCAGGGAAGGAAACACCATATATTTT

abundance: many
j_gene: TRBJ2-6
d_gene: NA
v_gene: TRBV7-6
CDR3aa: CASSLTTGRGLTGANVLTF
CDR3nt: TGTGCCAGCAGCTTAACCACCGGCAGGGGATTGACTGGGGCCAACGTCCTGACTTTC

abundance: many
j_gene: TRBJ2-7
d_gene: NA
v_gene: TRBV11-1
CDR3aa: CASSPAGTAGEQYF
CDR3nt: TGTGCCAGCAGCCCGGCCGGGACAGCGGGCGAGCAGTACTTC

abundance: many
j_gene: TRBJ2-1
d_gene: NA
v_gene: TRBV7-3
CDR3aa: CASSLTGAESYNEQFF
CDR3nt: TGTGCCAGCAGCTTAACCGGAGCAGAATCCTACAATGAGCAGTTCTTC

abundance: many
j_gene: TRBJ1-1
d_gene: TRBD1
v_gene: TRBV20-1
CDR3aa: CSAPDRGAFF
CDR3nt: TGCAGTGCACCGGACAGGGGAGCTTTCTTT

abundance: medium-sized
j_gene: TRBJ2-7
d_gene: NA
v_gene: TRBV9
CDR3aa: CASSVAASSYEQYF
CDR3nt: TGTGCCAGCAGCGTAGCAGCGTCTAGCTACGAGCAGTACTTC

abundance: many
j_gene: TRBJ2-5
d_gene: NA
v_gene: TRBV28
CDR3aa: CASSLSGETQYF
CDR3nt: TGTGCCAGCAGTTTATCGGGGGAGACCCAGTACTTC

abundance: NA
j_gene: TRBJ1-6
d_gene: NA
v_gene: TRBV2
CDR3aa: CASSSGVVNSPLHF
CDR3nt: TGTGCCAGCAGTTCGGGAGTCGTAAATTCACCCCTCCACTTT

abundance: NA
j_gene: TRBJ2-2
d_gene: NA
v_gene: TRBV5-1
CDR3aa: CTSSPKAGTGELFF
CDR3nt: TGCACCAGCAGCCCGAAGGCGGGCACCGGGGAGCTGTTTTTT

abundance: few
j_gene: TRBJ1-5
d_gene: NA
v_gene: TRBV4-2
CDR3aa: CASRGLSNQPQHF
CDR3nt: TGTGCCAGCAGAGGGCTTAGCAATCAGCCCCAGCATTTT

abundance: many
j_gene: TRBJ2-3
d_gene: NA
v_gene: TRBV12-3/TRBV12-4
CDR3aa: CATAPGGGGTQYF
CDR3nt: TGTGCCACCGCACCGGGCGGTGGGGGGACGCAGTATTTT

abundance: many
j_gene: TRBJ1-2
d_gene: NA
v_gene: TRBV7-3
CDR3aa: CASSFGRRADGYTF
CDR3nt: TGTGCCAGCAGCTTTGGTCGGAGGGCCGATGGCTACACCTTC

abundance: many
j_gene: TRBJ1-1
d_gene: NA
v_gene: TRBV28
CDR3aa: CASSLRPGWNTEAFF
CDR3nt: TGTGCCAGCAGTTTAAGACCGGGTTGGAACACTGAAGCTTTCTTT

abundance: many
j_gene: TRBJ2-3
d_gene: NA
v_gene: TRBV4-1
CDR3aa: CASSQHRTDTQYF
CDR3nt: TGCGCCAGCAGCCAACACCGCACAGATACGCAGTATTTT

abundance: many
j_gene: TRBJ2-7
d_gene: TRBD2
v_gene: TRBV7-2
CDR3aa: CASSRASGSFEQYF
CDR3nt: TGTGCCAGCAGCCGGGCTAGCGGGAGTTTTGAGCAGTACTTC

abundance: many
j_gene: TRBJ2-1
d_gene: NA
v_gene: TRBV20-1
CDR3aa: CSAPPPGRPSYNEQFF
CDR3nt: TGCAGTGCTCCCCCCCCGGGACGCCCTTCCTACAATGAGCAGTTCTTC

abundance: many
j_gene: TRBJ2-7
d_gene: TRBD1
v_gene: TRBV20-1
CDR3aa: CSAALHGTVEQYF
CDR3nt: TGCAGTGCTGCACTACATGGGACAGTCGAGCAGTACTTC

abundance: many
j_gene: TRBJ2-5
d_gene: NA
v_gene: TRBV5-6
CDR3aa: CASKPTYQETQYF
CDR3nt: TGTGCCAGCAAGCCGACGTACCAAGAGACCCAGTACTTC

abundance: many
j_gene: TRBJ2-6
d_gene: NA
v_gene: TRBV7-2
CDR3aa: CASSQTNSGANVLTF
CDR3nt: TGTGCCAGCAGCCAGACTAACTCTGGGGCCAACGTCCTGACTTTC

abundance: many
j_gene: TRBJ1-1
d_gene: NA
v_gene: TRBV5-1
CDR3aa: CASRGVNTEAFF
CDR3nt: TGCGCCAGCCGGGGAGTGAACACTGAAGCTTTCTTT

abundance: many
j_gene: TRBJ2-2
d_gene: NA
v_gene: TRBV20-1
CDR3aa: CSARGLHSTGELFF
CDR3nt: TGCAGTGCTAGAGGGTTACACTCCACCGGGGAGCTGTTTTTT

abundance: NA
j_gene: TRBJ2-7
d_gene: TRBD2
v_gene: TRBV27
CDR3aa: CASSLRSSGGEQYF
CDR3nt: TGTGCCAGCAGCCTACGGAGCTCGGGGGGCGAGCAGTACTTC

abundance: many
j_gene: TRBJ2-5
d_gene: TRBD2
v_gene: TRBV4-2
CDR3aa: CASSQDTGLAGETQYF
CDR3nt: TGTGCCAGCAGCCAAGATACAGGTCTAGCGGGAGAGACCCAGTACTTC

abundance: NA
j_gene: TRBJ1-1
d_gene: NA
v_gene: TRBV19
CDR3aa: CASSIYNTEAFF
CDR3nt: TGTGCCAGTAGTATATACAACACTGAAGCTTTCTTT

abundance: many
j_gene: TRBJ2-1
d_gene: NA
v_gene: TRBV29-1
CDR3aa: CSAPPPRAPYNEQFF
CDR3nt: TGCAGCGCCCCCCCCCCCAGGGCCCCGTACAATGAGCAGTTCTTC

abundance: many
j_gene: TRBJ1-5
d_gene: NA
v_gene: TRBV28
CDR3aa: CASSFGVFRPQHF
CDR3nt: TGTGCCAGCAGTTTCGGGGTGTTCAGACCCCAGCATTTT

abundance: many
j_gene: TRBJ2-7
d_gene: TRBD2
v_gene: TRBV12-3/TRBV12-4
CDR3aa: CASRTSGTSYEQYF
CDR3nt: TGTGCCAGCAGGACTAGCGGTACCTCCTACGAGCAGTACTTC

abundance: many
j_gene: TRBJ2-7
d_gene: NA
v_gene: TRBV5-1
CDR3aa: CASSYEGKYEQYF
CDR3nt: TGCGCCAGCAGCTATGAGGGAAAGTACGAGCAGTACTTC

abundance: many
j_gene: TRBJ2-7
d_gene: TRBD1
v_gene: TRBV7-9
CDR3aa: CASSSRDSTPYEQYF
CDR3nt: TGTGCCAGCAGCTCCCGGGACAGCACCCCCTACGAGCAGTACTTC

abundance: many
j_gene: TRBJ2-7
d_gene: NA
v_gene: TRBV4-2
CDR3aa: CASSQTLGLYEQYF
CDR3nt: TGTGCCAGCAGCCAAACCCTGGGACTTTACGAGCAGTACTTC

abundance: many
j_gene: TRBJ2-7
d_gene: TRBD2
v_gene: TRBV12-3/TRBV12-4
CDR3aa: CASSSVRGGIEQYF
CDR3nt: TGTGCCAGCAGCTCCGTCCGGGGAGGGATCGAGCAGTACTTC

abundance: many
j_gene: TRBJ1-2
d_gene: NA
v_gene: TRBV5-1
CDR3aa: CASSFTSREPYTF
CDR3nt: TGCGCCAGCAGCTTTACGTCCAGGGAGCCCTACACCTTC

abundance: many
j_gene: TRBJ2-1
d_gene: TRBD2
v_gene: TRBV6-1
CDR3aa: CASIKLAGHNEQFF
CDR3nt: TGTGCCAGCATCAAGTTAGCGGGGCACAATGAGCAGTTCTTC

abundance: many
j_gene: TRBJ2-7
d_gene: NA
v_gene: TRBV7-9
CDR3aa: CASSLGLDSYEQYF
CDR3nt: TGTGCCAGCAGCTTAGGACTAGACTCCTACGAGCAGTACTTC

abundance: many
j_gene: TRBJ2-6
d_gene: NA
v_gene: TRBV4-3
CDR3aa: CASSQDLGGSERANVLTF
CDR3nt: TGCGCCAGCAGCCAAGACTTAGGGGGATCGGAAAGGGCCAACGTCCTGACTTTC

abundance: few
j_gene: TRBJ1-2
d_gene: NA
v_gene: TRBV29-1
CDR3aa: CSVESTLKGTEPYGYTF
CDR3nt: TGCAGCGTTGAGAGCACCCTAAAGGGGACCGAGCCTTATGGCTACACCTTC

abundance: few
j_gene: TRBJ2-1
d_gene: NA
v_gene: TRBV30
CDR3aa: CAWSVKIGEQFF
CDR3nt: TGTGCCTGGAGTGTAAAAATTGGTGAGCAGTTCTTC

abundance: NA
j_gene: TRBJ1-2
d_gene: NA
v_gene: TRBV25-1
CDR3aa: CASSEGNIDGYTF
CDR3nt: TGTGCCAGCAGTGAGGGGAACATCGATGGCTACACCTTC

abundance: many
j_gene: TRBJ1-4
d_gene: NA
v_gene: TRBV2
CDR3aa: CASRPDSPNEKLFF
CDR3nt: TGTGCCAGCAGACCGGACAGCCCTAATGAAAAACTGTTTTTT

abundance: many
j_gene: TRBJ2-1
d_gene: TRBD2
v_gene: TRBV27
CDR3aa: CASSLSSGSHNEQFF
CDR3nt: TGTGCCAGCAGTTTATCCAGCGGGAGCCACAATGAGCAGTTCTTC

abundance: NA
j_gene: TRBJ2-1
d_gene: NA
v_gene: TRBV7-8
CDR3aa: CASSAQTGTYNEQFF
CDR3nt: TGTGCCAGCAGCGCCCAAACAGGGACCTACAATGAGCAGTTCTTC

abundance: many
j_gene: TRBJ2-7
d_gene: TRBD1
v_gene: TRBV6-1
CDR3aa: CASILTGGYYEQYF
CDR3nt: TGTGCCAGCATCCTGACAGGGGGTTACTACGAGCAGTACTTC

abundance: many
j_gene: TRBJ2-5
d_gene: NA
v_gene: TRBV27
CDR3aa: CASPPGSWPTQYF
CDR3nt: TGTGCCAGCCCCCCCGGGAGTTGGCCCACCCAGTACTTC

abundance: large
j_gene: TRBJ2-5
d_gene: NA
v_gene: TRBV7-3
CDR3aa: CASSPSGTWGETQYF
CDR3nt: TGTGCCAGCAGCCCCAGCGGAACTTGGGGAGAGACCCAGTACTTC

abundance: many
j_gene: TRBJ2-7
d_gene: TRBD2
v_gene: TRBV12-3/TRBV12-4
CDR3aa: CASSSGLGYEQYF
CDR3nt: TGTGCCAGCAGTTCGGGACTAGGCTACGAGCAGTACTTC

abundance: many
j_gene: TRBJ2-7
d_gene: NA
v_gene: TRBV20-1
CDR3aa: CSARGLGISYEQYF
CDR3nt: TGCAGTGCTAGGGGATTAGGGATCTCCTACGAGCAGTACTTC

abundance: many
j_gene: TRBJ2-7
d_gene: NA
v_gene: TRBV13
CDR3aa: CASSSTSGHEQYF
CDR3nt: TGTGCCAGCAGCTCAACCAGCGGGCACGAGCAGTACTTC

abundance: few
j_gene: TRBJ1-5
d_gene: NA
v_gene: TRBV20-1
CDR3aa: CSARFRDQSNQPQHF
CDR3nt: TGCAGTGCTAGATTCAGGGACCAAAGCAATCAGCCCCAGCATTTT

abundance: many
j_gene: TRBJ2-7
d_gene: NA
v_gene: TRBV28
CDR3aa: CASSSEAPYEQYF
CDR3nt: TGTGCCAGCAGCTCTGAAGCCCCCTACGAGCAGTACTTC

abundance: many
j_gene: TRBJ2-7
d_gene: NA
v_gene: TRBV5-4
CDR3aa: CASSLGLGTDSYEQYF
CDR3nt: TGTGCCAGCAGCTTGGGGCTCGGGACGGACTCCTACGAGCAGTACTTC